This T cell receptor beta chain came from a study of blood T cells in healthy people across ages. In the case of this clonotype: Antigen specificity is unknown.

The CDR3 totals 14 residues. Germline CDR1 is SNHLY and CDR2 is FYNNEI. Regarding the study as a whole: Shifts in expanded clonotypes may have been confounded by donor CMV status, which was unknown. Per-million-T-cell TCR beta diversity fell roughly linearly with age.

It was with a sample-barcoded 5' primer and a J-beta primer mix that a second PCR of roughly 7 to 12 cycles was run. TCRdb processed the 5' RACE reads anew with MiXCR; each CDR3 protein has one entry. The table includes 1.5 million to 2 million distinct CDR3 sequences, approximately 50% detected once. The sample taken for sequencing was blood. This receptor was obtained from a woman aged 40 to 49 in good health. The chain employs TRBV2 and TRBJ2-7; the match to TRBD1 covers 8 bases. The end of the DNA is better explained by TRBJ2-5, so the J call may be wrong. The CDR3 DNA reads TGTGCCAGCAGTTTTGACAGGGGTGACGAGACCCAGTACTTC. This encodes CASSFDRGDETQYF.